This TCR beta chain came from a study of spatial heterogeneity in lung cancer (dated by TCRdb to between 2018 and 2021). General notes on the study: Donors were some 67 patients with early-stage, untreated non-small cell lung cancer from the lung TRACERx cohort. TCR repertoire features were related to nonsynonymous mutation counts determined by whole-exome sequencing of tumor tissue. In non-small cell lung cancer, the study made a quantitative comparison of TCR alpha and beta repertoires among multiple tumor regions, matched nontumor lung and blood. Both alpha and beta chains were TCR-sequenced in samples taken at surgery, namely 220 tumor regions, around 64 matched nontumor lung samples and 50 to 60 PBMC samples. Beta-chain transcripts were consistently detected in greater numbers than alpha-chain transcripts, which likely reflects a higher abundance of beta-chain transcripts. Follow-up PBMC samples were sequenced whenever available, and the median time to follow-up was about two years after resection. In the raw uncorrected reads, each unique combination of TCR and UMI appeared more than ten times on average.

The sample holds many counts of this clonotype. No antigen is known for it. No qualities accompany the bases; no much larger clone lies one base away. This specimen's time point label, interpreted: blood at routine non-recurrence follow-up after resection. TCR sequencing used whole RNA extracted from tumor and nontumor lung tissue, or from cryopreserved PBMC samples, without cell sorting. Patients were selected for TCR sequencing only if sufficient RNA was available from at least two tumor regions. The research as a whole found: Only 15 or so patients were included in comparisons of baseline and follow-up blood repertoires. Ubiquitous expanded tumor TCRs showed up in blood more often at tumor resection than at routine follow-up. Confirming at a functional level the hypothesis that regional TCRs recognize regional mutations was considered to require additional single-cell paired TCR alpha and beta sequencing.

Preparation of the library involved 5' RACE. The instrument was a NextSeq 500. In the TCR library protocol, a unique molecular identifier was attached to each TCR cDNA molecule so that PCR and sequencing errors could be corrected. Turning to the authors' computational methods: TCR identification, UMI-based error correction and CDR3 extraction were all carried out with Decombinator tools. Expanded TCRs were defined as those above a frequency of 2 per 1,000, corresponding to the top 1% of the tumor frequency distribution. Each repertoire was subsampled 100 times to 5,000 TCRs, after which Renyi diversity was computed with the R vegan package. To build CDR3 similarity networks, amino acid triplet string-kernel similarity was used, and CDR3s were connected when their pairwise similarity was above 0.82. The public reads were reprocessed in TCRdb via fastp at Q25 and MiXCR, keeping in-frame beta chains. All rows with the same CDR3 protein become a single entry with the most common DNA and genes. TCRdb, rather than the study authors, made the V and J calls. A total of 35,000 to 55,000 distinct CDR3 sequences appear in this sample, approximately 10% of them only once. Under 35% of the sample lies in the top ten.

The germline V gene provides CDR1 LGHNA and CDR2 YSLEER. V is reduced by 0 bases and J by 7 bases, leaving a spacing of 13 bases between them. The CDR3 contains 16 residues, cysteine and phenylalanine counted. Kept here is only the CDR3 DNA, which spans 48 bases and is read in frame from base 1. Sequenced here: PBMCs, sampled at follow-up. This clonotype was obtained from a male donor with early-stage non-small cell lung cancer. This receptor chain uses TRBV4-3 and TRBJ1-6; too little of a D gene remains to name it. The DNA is TGCGCCAGCAGCCAAGAGGCCCAGGAGCCAAATTCACCCCTCCACTTT. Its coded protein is CASSQEAQEPNSPLHF.